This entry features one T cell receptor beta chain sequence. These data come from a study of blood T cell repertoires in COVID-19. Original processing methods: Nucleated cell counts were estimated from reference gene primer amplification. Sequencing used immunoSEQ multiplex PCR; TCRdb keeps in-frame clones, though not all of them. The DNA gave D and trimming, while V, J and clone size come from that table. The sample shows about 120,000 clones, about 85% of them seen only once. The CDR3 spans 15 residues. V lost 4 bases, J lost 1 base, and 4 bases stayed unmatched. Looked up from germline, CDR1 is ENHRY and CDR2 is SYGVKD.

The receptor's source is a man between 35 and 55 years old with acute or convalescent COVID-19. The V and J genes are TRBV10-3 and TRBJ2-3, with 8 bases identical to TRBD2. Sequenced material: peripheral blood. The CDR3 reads CAISGSGGGTDTQYF. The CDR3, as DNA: TGTGCCATCAGTGGAAGCGGGGGAGGCACAGATACGCAGTATTTT.